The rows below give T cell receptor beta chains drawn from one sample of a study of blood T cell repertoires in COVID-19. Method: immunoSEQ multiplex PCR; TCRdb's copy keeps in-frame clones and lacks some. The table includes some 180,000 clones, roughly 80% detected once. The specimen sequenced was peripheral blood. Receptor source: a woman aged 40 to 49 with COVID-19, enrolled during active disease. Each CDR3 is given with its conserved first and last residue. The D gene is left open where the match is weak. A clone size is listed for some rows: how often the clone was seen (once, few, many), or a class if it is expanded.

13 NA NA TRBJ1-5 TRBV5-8 TGTGCCAGCAGCTTGGCCCCGAATCAGCCCCAGCATTTT CASSLAPNQPQHF
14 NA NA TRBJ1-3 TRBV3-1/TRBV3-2 TGTGCCAGCACCGACTTTCGCTCTGGAAACACCATATATTTT CASTDFRSGNTIYF
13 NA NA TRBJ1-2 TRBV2 TGTGCCAGCAGCAGACAGGAGGACTATGGCTACACCTTC CASSRQEDYGYTF
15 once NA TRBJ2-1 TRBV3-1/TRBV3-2 TGTGCCAGCGTTCCGGTGGGGGGGGCCTACCGTGAGCAGTTCTTC CASVPVGGAYREQFF
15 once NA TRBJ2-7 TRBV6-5 TGTGCCAGCAGTTACTCCGACAGGCCCCCCTACGAGCAGTACTTC CASSYSDRPPYEQYF
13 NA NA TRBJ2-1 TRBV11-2 TGTGCCAGCAGCTTATGGGACTCCAGGGAGCAGTTCTTC CASSLWDSREQFF
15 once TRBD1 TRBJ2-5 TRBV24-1 TGTGCCACCAGTGACACCAAAACAGGGGGAGAGACCCAGTACTTC CATSDTKTGGETQYF
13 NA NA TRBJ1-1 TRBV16 TGTGCCAGCAGCCAATCGAGAGGAGGGGAAGCTTTCTTT CASSQSRGGEAFF
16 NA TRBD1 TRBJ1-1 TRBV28 TGTGCCAGCAGTACCGGGACAGGGGGCAGGAACACTGAAGCTTTCTTT CASSTGTGGRNTEAFF
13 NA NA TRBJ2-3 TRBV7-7 TGTGCTAGCAGCATCGACAGGTCAGATACGCAGTATTTT CASSIDRSDTQYF
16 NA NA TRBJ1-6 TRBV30 TGTGCCTGGAGGCCTAGTCCCGGAACCTATAATTCACCCCTCCACTTT CAWRPSPGTYNSPLHF
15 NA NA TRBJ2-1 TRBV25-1 TGTGCCAGCAGTGCCAGCGGCCCACTGACACATGAGCAGTTCTTC CASSASGPLTHEQFF
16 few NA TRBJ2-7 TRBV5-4 TGTGCCAGCAGCCCCGGGCGGGTCGGAAGCTCCTACGAGCAGTACTTC CASSPGRVGSSYEQYF
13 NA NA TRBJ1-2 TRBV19 TGTGCCAGTAGAGTCCCTTTGAGCGGAGGCTACACCTTC CASRVPLSGGYTF
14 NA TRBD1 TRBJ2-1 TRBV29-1 TGCAGCACCTCATCAGGGGGTAGGTACAATGAGCAGTTCTTC CSTSSGGRYNEQFF
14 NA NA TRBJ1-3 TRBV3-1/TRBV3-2 TGTGCCAGCAGCCCGACAGGTGCTGGAAACACCATATATTTT CASSPTGAGNTIYF
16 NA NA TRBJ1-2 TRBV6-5 TGTGCCAGCAGTTACAATACAGGCACAACTGGGGATGGCTACACCTTC CASSYNTGTTGDGYTF
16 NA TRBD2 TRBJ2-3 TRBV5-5 TGTGCCAGCAAGGGGCCGACTAGCGGGAGCACAGATACGCAGTATTTT CASKGPTSGSTDTQYF
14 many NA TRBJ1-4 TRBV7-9 TGTGCCAGCAGCTTATTCCCCGGTAATGAAAAACTGTTTTTT CASSLFPGNEKLFF
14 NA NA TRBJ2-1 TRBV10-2 TGCGCCAGCAAGTCCACTCGCCTTACGGATGAGCAGTTCTTC CASKSTRLTDEQFF
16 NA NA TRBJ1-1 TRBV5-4 TGTGCCAGCATCTCGGGAGGGGGGAATCTCCACACTGAAGCTTTCTTT CASISGGGNLHTEAFF
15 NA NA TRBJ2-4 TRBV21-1 TGTGCCAGCAGTCCTCGGGGGTTAGCCAAAAACATTCAGTACTTC CASSPRGLAKNIQYF
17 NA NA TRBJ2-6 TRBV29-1 TGCAGCGTTGAAAGGTTTACAGGTGGGACTGGGGCCAACGTCCTGACTTTC CSVERFTGGTGANVLTF